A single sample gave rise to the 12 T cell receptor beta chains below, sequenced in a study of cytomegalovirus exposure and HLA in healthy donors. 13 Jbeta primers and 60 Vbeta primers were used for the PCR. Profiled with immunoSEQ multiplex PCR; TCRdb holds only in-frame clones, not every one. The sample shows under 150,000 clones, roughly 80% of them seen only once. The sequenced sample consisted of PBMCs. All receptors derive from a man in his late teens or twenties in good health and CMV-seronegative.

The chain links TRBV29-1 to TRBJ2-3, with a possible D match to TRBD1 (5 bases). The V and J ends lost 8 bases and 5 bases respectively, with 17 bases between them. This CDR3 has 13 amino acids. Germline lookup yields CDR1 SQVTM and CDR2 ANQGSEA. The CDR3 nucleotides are TGCAGCCTATGGATAGTAGGACAAGATACGCAGTATTTT. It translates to CSLWIVGQDTQYF.

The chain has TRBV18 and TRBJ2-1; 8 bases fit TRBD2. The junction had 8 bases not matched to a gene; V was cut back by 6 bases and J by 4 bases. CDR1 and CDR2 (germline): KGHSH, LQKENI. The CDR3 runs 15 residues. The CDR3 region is CASSVRTSSYNEQFF. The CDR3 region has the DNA TGTGCCAGCTCCGTCCGGACTAGCTCTTACAATGAGCAGTTCTTC.

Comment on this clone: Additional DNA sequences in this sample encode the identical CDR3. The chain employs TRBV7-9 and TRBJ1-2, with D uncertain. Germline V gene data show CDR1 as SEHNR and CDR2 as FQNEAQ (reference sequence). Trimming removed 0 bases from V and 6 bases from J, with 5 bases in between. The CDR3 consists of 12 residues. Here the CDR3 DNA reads TGTGCCAGCAGCTTAGCGGGAGATGGCTACACCTTC. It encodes CASSLAGDGYTF. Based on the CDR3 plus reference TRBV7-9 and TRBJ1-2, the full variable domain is DTGVSQNPRHKITKRGQNVTFRCDPISEHNRLYWYRQTLGQGPEFLTYFQNEAQLEKSRLLSDRFSAERPKGSFSTLEIQRTEQGDSAMYLCASSLAGDGYTFGSGTRLTVV.

CDR3 amino acids: CASSSRQGAGNEKLFF. The CDR3, as DNA: TGTGCCAGCAGCTCGCGACAGGGGGCTGGTAATGAAAAACTGTTTTTT. The chain carries TRBV5-5 and TRBJ1-4; 10 bases match TRBD1. The trim removed 3 bases at V and 4 bases at J, leaving 6 bases unmatched. Germline CDR1 reads SGHKS; CDR2 reads YYEKEE (reference sequence). The CDR3 totals 16 residues.

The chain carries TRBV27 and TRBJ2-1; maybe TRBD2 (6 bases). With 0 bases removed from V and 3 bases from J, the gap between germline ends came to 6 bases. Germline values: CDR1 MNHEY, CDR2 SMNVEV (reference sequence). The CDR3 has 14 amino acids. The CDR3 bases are TGTGCCAGCAGTTTATCGGGACTCTACAATGAGCAGTTCTTC. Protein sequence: CASSLSGLYNEQFF.

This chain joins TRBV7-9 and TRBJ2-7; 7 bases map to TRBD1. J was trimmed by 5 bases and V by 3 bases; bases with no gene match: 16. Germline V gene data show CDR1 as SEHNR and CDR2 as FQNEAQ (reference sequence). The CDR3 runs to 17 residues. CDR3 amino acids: CASSLSGQGEIDDEQYF. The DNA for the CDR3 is TGTGCCAGCAGCTTGTCCGGCCAGGGGGAAATTGATGACGAGCAGTACTTC.

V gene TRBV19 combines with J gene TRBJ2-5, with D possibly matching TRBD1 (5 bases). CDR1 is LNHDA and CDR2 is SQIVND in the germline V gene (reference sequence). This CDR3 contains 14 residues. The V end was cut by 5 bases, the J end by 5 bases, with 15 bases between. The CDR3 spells CASSPRVLPETQYF. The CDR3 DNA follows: TGTGCCAGTAGTCCCAGGGTCCTCCCGGAGACCCAGTACTTC.

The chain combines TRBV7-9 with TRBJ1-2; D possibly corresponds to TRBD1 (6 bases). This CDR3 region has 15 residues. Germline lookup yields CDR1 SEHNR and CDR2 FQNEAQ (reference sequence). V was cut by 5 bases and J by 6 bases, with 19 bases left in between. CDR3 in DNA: TGTGCCAGCAGCGCCCTTGACAGGCTATCAGATGGCTACACCTTC. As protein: CASSALDRLSDGYTF.

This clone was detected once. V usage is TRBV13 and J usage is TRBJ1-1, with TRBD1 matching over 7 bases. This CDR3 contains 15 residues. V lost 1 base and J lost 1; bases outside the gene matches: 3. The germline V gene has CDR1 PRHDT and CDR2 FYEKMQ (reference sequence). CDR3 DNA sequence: TGTGCCAGCAGCTTAGTGGGACAGAAGAACACTGAAGCTTTCTTT. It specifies CASSLVGQKNTEAFF.

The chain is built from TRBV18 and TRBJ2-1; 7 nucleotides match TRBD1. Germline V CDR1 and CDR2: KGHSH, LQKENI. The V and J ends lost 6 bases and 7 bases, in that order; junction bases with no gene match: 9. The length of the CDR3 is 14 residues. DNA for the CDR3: TGTGCCAGCTCTGGAAACAGGGGTGGAAATGAGCAGTTCTTC. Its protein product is CASSGNRGGNEQFF.

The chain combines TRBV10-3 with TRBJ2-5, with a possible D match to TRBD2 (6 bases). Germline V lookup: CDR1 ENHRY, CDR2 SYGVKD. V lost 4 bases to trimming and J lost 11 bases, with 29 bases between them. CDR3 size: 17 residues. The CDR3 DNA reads TGTGCCATCAGTGTCCCCGGGACGGATTCCTATCGTCGGGAGCAGTACTTC. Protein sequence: CAISVPGTDSYRREQYF.

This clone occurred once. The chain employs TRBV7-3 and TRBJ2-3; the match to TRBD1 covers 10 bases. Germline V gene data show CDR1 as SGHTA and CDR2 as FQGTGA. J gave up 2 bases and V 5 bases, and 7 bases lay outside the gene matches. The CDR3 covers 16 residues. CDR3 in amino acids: CASSPGTGAPTDTQYF. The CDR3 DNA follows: TGTGCCAGCAGCCCCGGGACAGGGGCTCCCACAGATACGCAGTATTTT.